The 30 T cell receptor beta chains below all came from one sample that was sequenced in a study of blood T cell repertoires in COVID-19. Repertoires were generated with immunoSEQ multiplex PCR, while TCRdb's copy carries only in-frame clones and drops some. The sample holds about 310,000 clones, 85% seen once. The sequenced sample was PBMCs or T cells enriched from blood (not recorded which). All receptors derive from a woman in her twenties or thirties who had been exposed to COVID-19.

This chain uses TRBV19 with TRBJ2-2; the D gene is possibly TRBD2 (7 bases). Trimming left V 6 bases short and J 4 bases short, with 12 bases between. CDR1 is LNHDA, CDR2 SQIVND, per germline (reference sequence). This CDR3 is built from 14 residues. CDR3 DNA sequence: TGTGCCAGTAGCTCCCGGGGGGCCACCGGGGAGCTGTTTTTT. It yields the protein CASSSRGATGELFF.

The chain carries TRBV19 and TRBJ1-2, with 9 bases identical to TRBD1. The germline V gene has CDR1 LNHDA and CDR2 SQIVND (reference sequence). The length of the CDR3 is 14 residues. J lost 14 bases, V lost 3 bases, and 13 bases had no gene match. The CDR3 protein is CASSITGGRRRPTF. CDR3 coding DNA: TGTGCCAGTAGTATTACAGGGGGCAGGAGGAGGCCGACCTTC.

The V gene is TRBV6-5, the J gene TRBJ1-1; D is undetermined. This CDR3 region has 13 residues. Trimming stripped 6 bases from V and 5 bases from J, with 13 bases between. Germline V gives CDR1 MNHEY, CDR2 SVGAGI. This chain's CDR3 is CASRWELGTEAFF. CDR3 DNA sequence: TGTGCCAGCAGGTGGGAGCTAGGAACTGAAGCTTTCTTT.

V is TRBV12-3 or TRBV12-4 and J is TRBJ1-2; D is unresolved. The CDR3 length is 13 residues. Trimming pared 6 bases from V and 7 bases from J, leaving 15 bases between. The CDR3 is CASSPSTGSGYTF. The DNA for the CDR3 is TGTGCCAGCAGCCCAAGCACGGGGTCTGGCTACACCTTC.

This clone appeared a single time. The gene calls are TRBV28 and TRBJ1-2; a possible D gene is TRBD1 (5 bases). With 5 bases removed from V and 4 bases from J, the gap between germline ends came to 17 bases. Germline V CDR1 and CDR2: MDHEN, SYDVKM. The CDR3 has 15 residues. Written as DNA, the CDR3 is TGTGCCAGCAGTCCCCCGTCGATGGGGGGCTATGGCTACACCTTC. Translation gives CASSPPSMGGYGYTF.

This rearrangement joins TRBV28 to TRBJ2-1, with D perhaps TRBD2 (5 bases). Between the trimmed V and J ends, which lost 5 bases and 1 base, there was a span of 12 bases. The CDR3 covers 15 residues. Germline values: CDR1 MDHEN, CDR2 SYDVKM. CDR3 sequence reads: CASSKPTGSYNEQFF. The CDR3 DNA reads as TGTGCCAGCAGTAAACCCACGGGGTCCTACAATGAGCAGTTCTTC.

The V and J genes are TRBV7-2 and TRBJ1-2; D is possibly TRBD1 (6 bases). The CDR3 runs to 14 residues. The V end was cut by 2 bases, the J end by 2 bases, with 9 bases between. CDR1 is SGHTA and CDR2 is FQGNSA in the germline V gene. The CDR3 loop is CASSLNQGNYGYTF. The CDR3 DNA sequence: TGTGCCAGCAGCTTAAACCAGGGGAACTATGGCTACACCTTC.

The chain combines TRBV9 with TRBJ2-1; D call uncertain. This CDR3 comprises 15 residues. Germline-derived CDR1 and CDR2 are SGDLS and YYNGEE. The V and J ends lost 0 bases and 5 bases respectively, with 12 bases between them. The CDR3 protein is CASSVDSGSNNEQFF. CDR3 DNA sequence: TGTGCCAGCAGCGTAGATTCAGGCAGTAACAATGAGCAGTTCTTC.

The chain combines TRBV5-1 with TRBJ2-1; the D gene is possibly TRBD2 (5 bases). CDR1 is SGHRS, CDR2 YFSETQ, per germline. Trimming pared 3 bases from V and 6 bases from J, leaving 16 bases between. The CDR3 has 15 amino acids. The CDR3 here is CASSSREKIGNEQFF. CDR3 DNA: TGCGCCAGCAGCTCAAGGGAGAAGATAGGCAATGAGCAGTTCTTC.

The chain has TRBV5-1 and TRBJ1-1; maybe TRBD1 (5 bases). Germline values: CDR1 SGHRS, CDR2 YFSETQ. V was shortened by 2 bases and J by 0 bases, with 8 bases between the two germline ends. The CDR3 is 14 amino acids. The CDR3 DNA sequence: TGCGCCAGCAGCTTCGTAGGGGTGAACACTGAAGCTTTCTTT. It yields the protein CASSFVGVNTEAFF.

The chain couples TRBV29-1 to TRBJ1-1; 9 positions agree with TRBD1. The CDR3 spans 13 residues. Trimming removed 3 bases from V and 1 base from J; junction bases left unmatched: 0. Looked up from germline, CDR1 is SQVTM and CDR2 is ANQGSEA. CDR3 in amino acids: CSVEGQGNTEAFF. Written as DNA, the CDR3 is TGCAGCGTTGAGGGACAGGGGAACACTGAAGCTTTCTTT.

The chain couples TRBV5-1 to TRBJ1-2; D unclear. The length of the CDR3 is 14 residues. CDR1 is SGHRS, CDR2 YFSETQ, per germline. Trimming cost V 4 bases and J 1 base, with 11 bases left between them. In DNA form, the CDR3 reads TGCGCCAGCAGCGTGAGTGAAATTAACTATGGCTACACCTTC. Its translation: CASSVSEINYGYTF.

The chain has TRBV28 and TRBJ2-1; 9 bases fit TRBD1. The CDR3 covers 12 residues. Per germline, CDR1 MDHEN and CDR2 SYDVKM. V was pared by 10 bases and J by 10 bases, with 8 bases of the junction left unmatched. CDR3 sequence: CATGQGLGEQFF. CDR3 coding DNA: TGTGCCACCGGACAGGGGCTTGGGGAGCAGTTCTTC.

The chain combines TRBV4-3 with TRBJ2-7, with TRBD2 matching over 7 bases. From germline, CDR1 is LGHNA and CDR2 YSLEER. The CDR3 is made up of 15 amino acids. V was clipped by 3 bases and J by 3 bases; unmatched bases: 8. CDR3 nucleotides: TGCGCCAGCAGCCAGATGACTAGCTCTGGCTACGAGCAGTACTTC. Its translation is CASSQMTSSGYEQYF.

The chain is built from TRBV11-3 and TRBJ2-1, with 8 bases identical to TRBD1. The CDR3 has 14 residues. The ends lost 4 bases at V and 4 bases at J; junction bases unmatched: 3. Germline V gene data show CDR1 as SGHNT and CDR2 as YENEEA. The CDR3 sequence: CASSSRTGYNEQFF. Written as DNA, the CDR3 is TGTGCCAGCAGCTCCCGGACAGGGTACAATGAGCAGTTCTTC.

This clone was observed a single time. The chain joins TRBV19 to TRBJ2-7; D unclear. This CDR3 comprises 12 residues. The V gene's germline CDR1 is LNHDA and CDR2 SQIVND (reference sequence). The V gene lost 5 bases and the J gene lost 4 bases, with 9 bases spanning the gap. CDR3 sequence (DNA): TGTGCCAGTAGTCCCCTCGGGTACGAGCAGTACTTC. Protein sequence: CASSPLGYEQYF.

With regard to this clone: Different DNA sequences within this sample yield the same CDR3. The chain carries TRBV28 and TRBJ1-4; 7 bases are a match to TRBD1. Per the germline V gene, CDR1 is MDHEN and CDR2 is SYDVKM. The trim removed 5 bases at V and 0 bases at J, leaving 3 bases unmatched. CDR3 size: 15 residues. CDR3 amino acids: CASSEQGATNEKLFF. The CDR3 nucleotides are TGTGCCAGCAGTGAGCAGGGGGCAACTAATGAAAAACTGTTTTTT.

The rearrangement links TRBV5-1 to TRBJ1-5, with D perhaps matching TRBD1 (6 bases). The CDR3 is 17 amino acids. Between the trimmed V and J ends, which lost 0 bases and 4 bases, there was a span of 17 bases. Germline V gene lookup returns CDR1 SGHRS and CDR2 YFSETQ. The CDR3: CASSLGPTGRGNQPQHF. In DNA, the CDR3 is TGCGCCAGCAGCTTGGGACCTACAGGGAGAGGAAATCAGCCCCAGCATTTT.

The J gene is TRBJ2-1, the V gene TRBV2, with 12 positions matching TRBD1. The CDR3 covers 16 residues. J was trimmed by 7 bases and V by 3 bases; bases with no gene match: 7. Germline V gene sequence: CDR1 SNHLY, CDR2 FYNNEI. The CDR3 DNA follows: TGTGCCAGCAGTGACCCTCTGGGACAGGGGGCTAATGAGCAGTTCTTC. Encoded protein: CASSDPLGQGANEQFF.

The gene calls are TRBV7-8 and TRBJ1-1; possible D gene TRBD1, 5 bases. The V gene lost 1 base and the J gene lost 3 bases, with 18 bases spanning the gap. Germline values: CDR1 SGHVS, CDR2 FQNEAQ. The CDR3 has 17 residues. The CDR3 is CASSLVASQGLDTEAFF. CDR3 DNA: TGTGCCAGCAGCTTAGTAGCCTCGCAGGGTTTGGACACTGAAGCTTTCTTT. Filled out from reference TRBV7-8 and TRBJ1-1, the complete variable domain reads GAGVSQSPRYKVAKRGQDVALRCDPISGHVSLFWYQQALGQGPEFLTYFQNEAQLDKSGLPSDRFFAERPEGSVSTLKIQRTQQEDSAVYLCASSLVASQGLDTEAFFGQGTRLTVV.

This chain links TRBV18 with TRBJ1-2; 7 nucleotides line up with TRBD1. The CDR3 has 13 amino acids. CDR1 is KGHSH and CDR2 is LQKENI in the germline V gene. The V segment lost 6 bases and the J segment 8 bases; nucleotides outside the gene matches: 9. The CDR3 DNA follows: TGTGCCAGCTCCACTGACAGGGCGGGAGGCTACACCTTC. Its translation is CASSTDRAGGYTF.

The chain employs TRBV19 and TRBJ1-5; the match to TRBD1 covers 8 bases. The germline CDR1 and CDR2 sequences are LNHDA and SQIVND (reference sequence). The CDR3 runs to 14 residues. V lost 4 bases and J lost 6; bases outside the gene matches: 5. CDR3 sequence (DNA): TGTGCCAGTAGTACGACAGGGGCAAGTCAGCCCCAGCATTTT. Its translation is CASSTTGASQPQHF. The full variable domain, with the rest looked up from reference TRBV19 and TRBJ1-5, is DGGITQSPKYLFRKEGQNVTLSCEQNLNHDAMYWYRQDPGQGLRLIYYSQIVNDFQKGDIAEGYSVSREKKESFPLTVTSAQKNPTAFYLCASSTTGASQPQHFGDGTRLSIL.

Only a few counts were recorded for this clone. This sequence joins TRBV18 and TRBJ1-1, with 7 nucleotides matching TRBD1. The V gene's germline CDR1 is KGHSH and CDR2 LQKENI. The J segment lost 0 bases and the V segment lost 1 base, leaving 5 bases of the junction unmatched. This CDR3 has 16 amino acids. The CDR3 nucleotides read TGTGCCAGCTCACCACGGGACAGCACCATGAACACTGAAGCTTTCTTT. As protein: CASSPRDSTMNTEAFF.

The CDR3 DNA reads as TGTGCCACCAGCAGCGGGGGGGCCGAGGGATGGACAGATACGCAGTATTTT. It translates to CATSSGGAEGWTDTQYF. V is TRBV15 and J is TRBJ2-3; 8 positions agree with TRBD2. J was trimmed by 3 bases and V by 3 bases; bases with no gene match: 11. Germline CDR1 is LNHNV and CDR2 is YYDKDF (reference sequence). The CDR3 covers 17 residues.

V and J are TRBV28 and TRBJ1-5, with 8 positions matching TRBD1. Trimming removed 4 bases from V and 3 bases from J; junction bases left unmatched: 8. The length of the CDR3 is 16 residues. Germline V gene data show CDR1 as MDHEN and CDR2 as SYDVKM. CDR3 DNA sequence: TGTGCCAGCAGTTCCCGTAGGACAGGGAACAATCAGCCCCAGCATTTT. Protein sequence: CASSSRRTGNNQPQHF. Complete variable domain (other parts from reference TRBV28 and TRBJ1-5): DVKVTQSSRYLVKRTGEKVFLECVQDMDHENMFWYRQDPGLGLRLIYFSYDVKMKEKGDIPEGYSVSREKKERFSLILESASTNQTSMYLCASSSRRTGNNQPQHFGDGTRLSIL.

The CDR3 protein is CASSIVQGDTEAFF. CDR3 sequence (DNA): TGTGCCAGTAGTATAGTTCAGGGTGATACTGAAGCTTTCTTT. The chain carries TRBV19 and TRBJ1-1; a possible D gene is TRBD1 (5 bases). V was trimmed by 1 base and J by 5 bases, leaving 11 bases between them. Germline loops: CDR1 LNHDA, CDR2 SQIVND (reference sequence). The CDR3 runs 14 residues.

The chain has TRBV29-1 and TRBJ2-3; D remains ambiguous. Germline V gene data show CDR1 as SQVTM and CDR2 as ANQGSEA. V lost 1 base and J lost 1, with 6 bases in between. This CDR3 is 13 amino acids long. This CDR3 reads CSVEGPGTDTQYF. As DNA, the CDR3 is TGCAGCGTTGAAGGCCCGGGCACAGATACGCAGTATTTT.

In DNA, the CDR3 is TGTGCCACGTGCGCGGGGCCTTTTACAGATACGCAGTATTTT. It specifies CATCAGPFTDTQYF. The V and J genes are TRBV6-5 and TRBJ2-3, with D tentatively TRBD2 (6 bases). The V gene lost 10 bases and the J gene lost 3 bases, with 17 bases spanning the gap. The germline gives CDR1 MNHEY, CDR2 SVGAGI. This CDR3 has 14 amino acids.

This clone was recorded many times. The rearrangement uses TRBV28 and TRBJ2-1, with no clear D. V lost 4 bases and J 6 bases, leaving 16 bases between the germline ends. The CDR3 contains 15 residues. Germline loops: CDR1 MDHEN, CDR2 SYDVKM. CDR3 DNA: TGTGCCAGCAGTTCGCTCCTCCGACTTGGCAATGAGCAGTTCTTC. It encodes CASSSLLRLGNEQFF.

The gene calls are TRBV2 and TRBJ1-5; maybe TRBD1 (6 bases). Trimming left V 6 bases short and J 4 bases short, with 7 bases between. Per the germline V gene, CDR1 is SNHLY and CDR2 is FYNNEI. The CDR3 is 12 residues long. CDR3 amino acids: CASRDSNQPQHF. The CDR3 coding sequence is TGTGCCAGCAGGGACAGTAATCAGCCCCAGCATTTT.